This TCR beta chain stems from a study of blood T cell repertoires in COVID-19. Study in general: The United States, Italy and Spain provided the acute and convalescent COVID-19 samples. T cells, B-cell-depleted T cells, or PBMCs supplied cDNA or gDNA.

Original handling: From reference gene primer amplification, estimates of nucleated cell counts were derived. The method was immunoSEQ multiplex PCR; TCRdb's version includes in-frame clones alone and lacks a portion of them. The V and J calls and clone size come from that table; D and trimming were worked out from the DNA. Altogether about 81,000 clones are present, approximately 82% being singletons, with the ten largest covering less than 8.5%. The germline V gene encodes CDR1 SGHTA and CDR2 FQGTGA. This CDR3 is 14 amino acids long. Trimming pared 3 bases from V and 6 bases from J, leaving 13 bases between.

The chain has TRBV7-3 and TRBJ2-3; D possibly corresponds to TRBD2 (7 bases). Sequencing was performed on peripheral blood. The receptor was derived from a human donor in a cohort sampled during active COVID-19. In DNA form, the CDR3 reads TGTGCCAGCAGCTTCGGGGCGGGGGCGGATACGCAGTATTTT. Translated, it gives CASSFGAGADTQYF.